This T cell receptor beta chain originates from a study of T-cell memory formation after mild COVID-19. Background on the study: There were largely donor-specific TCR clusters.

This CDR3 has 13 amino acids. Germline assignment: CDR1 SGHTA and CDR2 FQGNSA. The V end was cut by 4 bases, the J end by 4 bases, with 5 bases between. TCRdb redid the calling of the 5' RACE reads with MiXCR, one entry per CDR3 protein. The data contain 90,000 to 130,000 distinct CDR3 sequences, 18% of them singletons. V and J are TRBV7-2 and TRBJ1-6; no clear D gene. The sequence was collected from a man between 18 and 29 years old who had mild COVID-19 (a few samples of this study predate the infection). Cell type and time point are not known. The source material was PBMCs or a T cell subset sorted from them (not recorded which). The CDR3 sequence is CASSSLYNSPLHF. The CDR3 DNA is TGTGCCAGCAGCTCATTATATAATTCACCCCTCCACTTT.